The following is a T cell receptor beta chain sequence with its context. The data derive from a study of shared clonotypes between healthy human individuals. Several immunoSEQ plates received, in even portions, the genomic DNA of each subset. Assay: immunoSEQ multiplex PCR; the TCRdb copy retains only in-frame clones and omits some. The data hold under 2,500,000 clones, with approximately 96% observed a single time. Donors, without exception, were Caucasian adults residing in Nashville, Tennessee. The CDR3 length is 13 residues. CDR1 is SGHTA and CDR2 is FQGNSA in the germline V gene. V dropped 4 bases and J dropped 5 bases, with 12 bases sitting between them.

Specimen: naive CD4+ T cells sorted from blood. Subset given: CD45RA+ positively selected. The receptor was derived from a man in his late teens or twenties in good health. This sequence joins TRBV7-2 and TRBJ2-7; no clear D gene. The CDR3 region has the DNA TGTGCCAGCAGCTCGACCGGATCTCACGAGCAGTACTTC. Its protein product is CASSSTGSHEQYF. The full variable domain, with the rest looked up from reference TRBV7-2 and TRBJ2-7, is GAGVSQSPSNKVTEKGKDVELRCDPISGHTALYWYRQSLGQGLEFLIYFQGNSAPDKSGLPSDRFSAERTGGSVSTLTIQRTQQEDSAVYLCASSSTGSHEQYFGPGTRLTVT.